What follows describes a single T cell receptor beta chain. Its antigen is unknown. Sequencing was performed with immunoSEQ multiplex PCR; in TCRdb, only in-frame clones are kept and a portion is missing. The sample includes 100,000 to 150,000 clones, 85% to 90% of them seen just once. This specimen belongs to a study of T cell responses to AZD1222 COVID-19 vaccine. Overall study context: Recipients boosted at about 4 weeks or about 12 weeks are pooled.

V lost 6 bases and J 0 bases, leaving 6 bases between the germline ends. CDR3 length: 14 residues. Germline CDR1 is SGHTA and CDR2 is FQGTGA. Points from the study as a whole: As reported, nearly half of all spike-specific TCRs target variant regions that are unmutated. Seropositivity was recorded at baseline in only a handful of AZD1222 recipients.

Material: peripheral blood, obtained on day 0 of AZD1222 vaccination. The sequence was collected from an adult in good health. The chain links TRBV7-3 to TRBJ2-6, with D uncertain. The CDR3 region is CASRGNSGANVLTF. CDR3 DNA sequence: TGTGCCAGCAGGGGCAACTCTGGGGCCAACGTCCTGACTTTC.